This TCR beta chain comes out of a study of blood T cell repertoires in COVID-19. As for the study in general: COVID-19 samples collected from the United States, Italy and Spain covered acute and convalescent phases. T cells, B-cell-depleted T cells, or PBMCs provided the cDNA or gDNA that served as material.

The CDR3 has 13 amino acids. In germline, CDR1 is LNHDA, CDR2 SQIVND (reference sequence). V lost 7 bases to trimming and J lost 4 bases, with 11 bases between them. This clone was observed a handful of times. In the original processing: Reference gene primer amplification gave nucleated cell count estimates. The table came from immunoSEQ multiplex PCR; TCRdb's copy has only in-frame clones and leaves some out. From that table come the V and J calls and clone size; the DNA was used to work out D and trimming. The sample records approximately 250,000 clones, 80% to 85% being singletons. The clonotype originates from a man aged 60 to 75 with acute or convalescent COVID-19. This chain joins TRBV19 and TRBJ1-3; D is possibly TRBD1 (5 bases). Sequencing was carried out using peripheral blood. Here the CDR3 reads CASIPREGNTIYF. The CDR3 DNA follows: TGTGCCAGTATCCCCAGGGAAGGAAACACCATATATTTT.